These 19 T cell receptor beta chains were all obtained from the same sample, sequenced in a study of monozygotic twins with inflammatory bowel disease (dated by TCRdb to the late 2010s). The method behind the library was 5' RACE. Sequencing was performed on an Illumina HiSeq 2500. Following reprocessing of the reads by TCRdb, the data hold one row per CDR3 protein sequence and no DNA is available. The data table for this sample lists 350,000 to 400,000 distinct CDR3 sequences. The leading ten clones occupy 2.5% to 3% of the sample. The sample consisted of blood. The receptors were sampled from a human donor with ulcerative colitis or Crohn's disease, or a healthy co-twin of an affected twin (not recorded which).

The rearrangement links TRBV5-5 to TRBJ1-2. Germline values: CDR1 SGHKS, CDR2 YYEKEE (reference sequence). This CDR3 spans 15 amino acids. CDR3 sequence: CASSLAVTYRGGYTF.

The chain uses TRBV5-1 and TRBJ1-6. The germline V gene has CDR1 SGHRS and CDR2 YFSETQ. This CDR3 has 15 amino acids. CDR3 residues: CASSLEVPDNSPLHF.

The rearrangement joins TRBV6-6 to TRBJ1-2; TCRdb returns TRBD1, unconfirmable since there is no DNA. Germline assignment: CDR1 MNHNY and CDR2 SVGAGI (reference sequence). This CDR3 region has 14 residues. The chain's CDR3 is CASSPTGQSYGYTF.

The chain's CDR3 is CATSRGTVGNEKLFF. This chain uses TRBV24-1 with TRBJ1-4; the TCRdb call, TRBD1, lacks DNA for checking. The CDR3 sequence is 15 residues long. Germline V CDR1 and CDR2: KGHDR, SFDVKD.

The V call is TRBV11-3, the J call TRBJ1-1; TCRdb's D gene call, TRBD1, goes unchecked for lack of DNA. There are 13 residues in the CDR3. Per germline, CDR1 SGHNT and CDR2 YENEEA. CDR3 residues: CASSLDGQGYTYF.

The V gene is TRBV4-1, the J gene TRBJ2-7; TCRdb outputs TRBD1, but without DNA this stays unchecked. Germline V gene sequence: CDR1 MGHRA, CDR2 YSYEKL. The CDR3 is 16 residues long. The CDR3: CASSQVNEGGFYEQYF.

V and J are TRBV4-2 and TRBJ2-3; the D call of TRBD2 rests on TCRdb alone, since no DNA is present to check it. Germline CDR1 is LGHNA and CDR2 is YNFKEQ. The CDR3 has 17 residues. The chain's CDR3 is CASSQDAGGGPPGTQYF.

The chain's CDR3 is CASSNTRTESSYEQYF. V is TRBV7-9 and J is TRBJ2-7; no DNA is available, so the TRBD1 call from TCRdb remains unchecked. Germline V gene data show CDR1 as SEHNR and CDR2 as FQNEAQ (reference sequence). This CDR3 contains 16 residues.

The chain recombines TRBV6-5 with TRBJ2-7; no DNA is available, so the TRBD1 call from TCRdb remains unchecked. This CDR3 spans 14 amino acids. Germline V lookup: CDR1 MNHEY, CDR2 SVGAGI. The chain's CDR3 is CASSWGQGNYEQYF.

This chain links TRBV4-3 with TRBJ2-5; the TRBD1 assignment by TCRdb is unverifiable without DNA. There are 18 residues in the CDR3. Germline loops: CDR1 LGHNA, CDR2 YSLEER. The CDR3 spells CASSQAPPGSSYQETQYF.

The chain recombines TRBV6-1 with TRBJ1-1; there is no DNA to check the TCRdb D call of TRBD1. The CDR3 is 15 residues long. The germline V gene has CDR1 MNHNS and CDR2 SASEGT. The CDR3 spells CASSGRGTAYTEAFF.

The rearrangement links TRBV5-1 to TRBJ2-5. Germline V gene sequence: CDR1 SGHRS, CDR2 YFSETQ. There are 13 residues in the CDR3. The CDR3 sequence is CASSLWVGETQYF.

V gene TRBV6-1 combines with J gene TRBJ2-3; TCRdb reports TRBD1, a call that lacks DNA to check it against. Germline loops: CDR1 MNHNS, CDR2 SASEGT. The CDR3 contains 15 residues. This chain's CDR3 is CASSSPGQASDTQYF.

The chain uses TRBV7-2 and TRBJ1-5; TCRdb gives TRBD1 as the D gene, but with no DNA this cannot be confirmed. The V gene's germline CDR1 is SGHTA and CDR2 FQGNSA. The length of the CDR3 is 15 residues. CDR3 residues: CASSYGRGENQPQHF. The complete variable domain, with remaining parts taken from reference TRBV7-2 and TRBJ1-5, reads GAGVSQSPSNKVTEKGKDVELRCDPISGHTALYWYRQSLGQGLEFLIYFQGNSAPDKSGLPSDRFSAERTGGSVSTLTIQRTQQEDSAVYLCASSYGRGENQPQHFGDGTRLSIL.

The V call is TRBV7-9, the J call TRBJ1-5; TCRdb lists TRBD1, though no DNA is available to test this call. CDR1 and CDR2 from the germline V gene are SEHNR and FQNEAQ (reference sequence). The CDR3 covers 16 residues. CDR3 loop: CASSLAAGAVGQPQHF.

The CDR3 here is CASSKQTGVETQYF. The chain recombines TRBV27 with TRBJ2-5; there is no DNA to check the TCRdb D call of TRBD1. The CDR3 spans 14 residues. Germline CDR1 is MNHEY and CDR2 is SMNVEV (reference sequence).

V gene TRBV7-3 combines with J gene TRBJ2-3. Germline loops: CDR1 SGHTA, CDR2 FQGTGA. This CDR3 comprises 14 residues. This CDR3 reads CASSAEFSTDTRYF.

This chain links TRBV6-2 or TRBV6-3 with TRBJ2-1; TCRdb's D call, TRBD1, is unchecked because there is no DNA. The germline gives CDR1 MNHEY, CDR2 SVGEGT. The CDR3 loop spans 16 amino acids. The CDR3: CASSPGQFSSYNEQFF.

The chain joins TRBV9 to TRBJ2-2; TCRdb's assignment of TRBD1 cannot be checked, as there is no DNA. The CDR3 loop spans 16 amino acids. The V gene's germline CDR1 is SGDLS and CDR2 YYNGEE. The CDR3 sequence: CASSVGQGVNTGELFF. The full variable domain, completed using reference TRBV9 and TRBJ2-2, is DSGVTQTPKHLITATGQRVTLRCSPRSGDLSVYWYQQSLDQGLQFLIQYYNGEERAKGNILERFSAQQFPDLHSELNLSSLELGDSALYFCASSVGQGVNTGELFFGEGSRLTVL.